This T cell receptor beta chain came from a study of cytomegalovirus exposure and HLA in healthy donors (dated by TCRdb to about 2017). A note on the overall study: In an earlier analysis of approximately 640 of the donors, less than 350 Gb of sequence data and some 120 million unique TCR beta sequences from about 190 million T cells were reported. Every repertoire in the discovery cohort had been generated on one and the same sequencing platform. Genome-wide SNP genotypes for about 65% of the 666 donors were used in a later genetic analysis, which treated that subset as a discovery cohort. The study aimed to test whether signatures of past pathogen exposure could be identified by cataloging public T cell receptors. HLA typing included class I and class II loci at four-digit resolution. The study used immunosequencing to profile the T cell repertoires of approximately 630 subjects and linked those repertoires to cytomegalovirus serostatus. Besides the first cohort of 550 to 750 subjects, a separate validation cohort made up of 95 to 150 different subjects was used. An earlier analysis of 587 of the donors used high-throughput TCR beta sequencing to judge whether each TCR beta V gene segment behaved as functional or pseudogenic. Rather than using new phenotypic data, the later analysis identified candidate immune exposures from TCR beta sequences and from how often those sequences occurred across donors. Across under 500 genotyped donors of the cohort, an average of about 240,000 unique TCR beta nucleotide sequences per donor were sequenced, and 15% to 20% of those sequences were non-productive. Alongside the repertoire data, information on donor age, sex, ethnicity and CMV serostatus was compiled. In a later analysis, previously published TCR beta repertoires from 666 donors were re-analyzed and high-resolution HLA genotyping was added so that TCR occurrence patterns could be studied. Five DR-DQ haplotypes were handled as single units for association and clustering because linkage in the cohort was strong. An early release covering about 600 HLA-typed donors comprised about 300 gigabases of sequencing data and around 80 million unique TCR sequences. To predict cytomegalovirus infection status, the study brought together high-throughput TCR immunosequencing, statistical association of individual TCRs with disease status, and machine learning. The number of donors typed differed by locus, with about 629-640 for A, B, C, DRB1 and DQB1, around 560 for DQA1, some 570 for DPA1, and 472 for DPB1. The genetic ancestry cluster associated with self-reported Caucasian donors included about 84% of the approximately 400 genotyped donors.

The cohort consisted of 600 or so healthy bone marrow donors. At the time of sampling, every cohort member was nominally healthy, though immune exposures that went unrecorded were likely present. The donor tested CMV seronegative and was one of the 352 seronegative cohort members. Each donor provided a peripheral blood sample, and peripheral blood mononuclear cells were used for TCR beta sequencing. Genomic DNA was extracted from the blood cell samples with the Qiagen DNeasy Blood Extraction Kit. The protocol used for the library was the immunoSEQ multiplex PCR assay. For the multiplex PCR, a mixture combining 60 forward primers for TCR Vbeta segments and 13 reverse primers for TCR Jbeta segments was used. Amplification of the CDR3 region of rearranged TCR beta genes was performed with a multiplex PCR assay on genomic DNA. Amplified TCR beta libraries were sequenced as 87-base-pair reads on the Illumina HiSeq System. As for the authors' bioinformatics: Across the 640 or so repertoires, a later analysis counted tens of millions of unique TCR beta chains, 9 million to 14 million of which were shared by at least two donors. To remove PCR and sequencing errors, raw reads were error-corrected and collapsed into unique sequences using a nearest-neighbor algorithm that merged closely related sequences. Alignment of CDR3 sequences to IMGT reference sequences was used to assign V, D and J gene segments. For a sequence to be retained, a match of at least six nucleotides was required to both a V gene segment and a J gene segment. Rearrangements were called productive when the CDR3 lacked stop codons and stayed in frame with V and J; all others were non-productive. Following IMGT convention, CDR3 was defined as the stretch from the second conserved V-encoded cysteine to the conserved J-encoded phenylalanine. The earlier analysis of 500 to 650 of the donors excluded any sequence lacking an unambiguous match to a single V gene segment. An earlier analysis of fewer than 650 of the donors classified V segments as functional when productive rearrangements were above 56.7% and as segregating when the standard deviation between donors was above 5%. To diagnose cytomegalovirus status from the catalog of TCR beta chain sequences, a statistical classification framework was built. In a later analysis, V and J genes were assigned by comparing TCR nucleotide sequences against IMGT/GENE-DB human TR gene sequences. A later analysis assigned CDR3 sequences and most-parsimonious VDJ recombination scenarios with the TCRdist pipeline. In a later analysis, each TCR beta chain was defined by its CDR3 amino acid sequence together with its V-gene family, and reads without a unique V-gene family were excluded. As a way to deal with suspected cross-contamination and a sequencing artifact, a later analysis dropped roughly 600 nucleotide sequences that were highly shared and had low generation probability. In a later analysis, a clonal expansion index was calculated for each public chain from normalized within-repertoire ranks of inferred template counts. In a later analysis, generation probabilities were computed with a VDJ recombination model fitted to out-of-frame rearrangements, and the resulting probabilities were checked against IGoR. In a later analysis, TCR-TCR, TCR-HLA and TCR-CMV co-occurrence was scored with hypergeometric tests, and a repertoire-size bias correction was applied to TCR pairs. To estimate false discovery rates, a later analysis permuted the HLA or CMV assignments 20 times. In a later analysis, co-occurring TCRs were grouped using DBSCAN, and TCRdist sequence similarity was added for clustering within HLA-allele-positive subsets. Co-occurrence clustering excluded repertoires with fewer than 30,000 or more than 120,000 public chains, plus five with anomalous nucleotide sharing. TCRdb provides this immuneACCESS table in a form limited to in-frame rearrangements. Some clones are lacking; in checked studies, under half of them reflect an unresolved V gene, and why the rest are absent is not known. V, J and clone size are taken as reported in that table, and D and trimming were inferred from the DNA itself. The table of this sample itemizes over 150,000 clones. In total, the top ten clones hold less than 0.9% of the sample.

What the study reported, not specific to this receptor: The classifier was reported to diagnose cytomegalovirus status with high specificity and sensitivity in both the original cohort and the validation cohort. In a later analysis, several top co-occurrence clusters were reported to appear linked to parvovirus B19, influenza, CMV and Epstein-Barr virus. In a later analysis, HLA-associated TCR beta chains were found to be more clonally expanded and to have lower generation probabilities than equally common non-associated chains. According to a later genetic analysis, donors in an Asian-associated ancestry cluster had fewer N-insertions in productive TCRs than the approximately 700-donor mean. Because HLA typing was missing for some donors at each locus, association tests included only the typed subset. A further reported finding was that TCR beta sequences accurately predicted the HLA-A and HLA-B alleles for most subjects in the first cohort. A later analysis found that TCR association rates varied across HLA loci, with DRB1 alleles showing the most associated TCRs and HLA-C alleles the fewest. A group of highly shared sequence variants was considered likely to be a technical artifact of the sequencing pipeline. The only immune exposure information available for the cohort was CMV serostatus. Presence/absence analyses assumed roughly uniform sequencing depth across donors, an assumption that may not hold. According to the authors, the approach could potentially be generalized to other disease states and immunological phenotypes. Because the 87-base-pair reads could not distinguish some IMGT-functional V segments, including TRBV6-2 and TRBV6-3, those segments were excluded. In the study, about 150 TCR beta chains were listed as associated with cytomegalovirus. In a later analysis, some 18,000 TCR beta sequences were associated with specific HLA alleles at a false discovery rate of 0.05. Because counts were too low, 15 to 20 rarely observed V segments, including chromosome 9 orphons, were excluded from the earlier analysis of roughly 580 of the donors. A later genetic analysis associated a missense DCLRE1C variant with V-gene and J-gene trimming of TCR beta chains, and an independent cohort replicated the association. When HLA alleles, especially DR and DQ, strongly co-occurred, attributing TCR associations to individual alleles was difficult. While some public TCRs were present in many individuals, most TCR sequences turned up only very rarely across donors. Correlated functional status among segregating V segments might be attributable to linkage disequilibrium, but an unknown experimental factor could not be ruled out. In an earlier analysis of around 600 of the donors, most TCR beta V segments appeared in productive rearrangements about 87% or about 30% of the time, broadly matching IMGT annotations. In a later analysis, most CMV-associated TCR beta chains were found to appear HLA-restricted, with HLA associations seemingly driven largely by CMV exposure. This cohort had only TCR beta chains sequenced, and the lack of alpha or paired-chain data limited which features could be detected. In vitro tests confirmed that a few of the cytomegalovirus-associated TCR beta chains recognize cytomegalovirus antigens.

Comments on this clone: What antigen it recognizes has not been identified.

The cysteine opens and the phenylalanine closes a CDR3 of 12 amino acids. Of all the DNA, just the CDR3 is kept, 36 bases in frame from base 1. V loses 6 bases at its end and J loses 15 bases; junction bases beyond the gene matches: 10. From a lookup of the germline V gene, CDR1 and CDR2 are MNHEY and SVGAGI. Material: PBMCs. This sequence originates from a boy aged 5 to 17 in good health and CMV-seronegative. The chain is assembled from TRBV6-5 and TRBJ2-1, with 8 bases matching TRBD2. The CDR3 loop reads CASSSGGGAAFF. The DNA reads TGTGCCAGCAGCTCGGGGGGGGGAGCGGCGTTCTTC.